Listed here are 18 T cell receptor beta chains from one sample, sequenced in a study of T-cell memory formation after mild COVID-19. From the 5' RACE reads, TCRdb called clonotypes with MiXCR, one entry per CDR3 protein. The table records about 29,000 distinct CDR3 sequences, roughly an eighth of them present only once. The specimen was PBMCs or a T cell subset sorted from them (not recorded which). The receptors come from an adult woman who had mild COVID-19 (a few samples of this study predate the infection). Cell type and time point are not known.

This clonotype was counted many times. The J gene is TRBJ2-1, the V gene TRBV20-1; 8 bases map to TRBD2. The CDR3 is made up of 18 amino acids. CDR1 is DFQATT, CDR2 SNEGSKA, per germline (reference sequence). The trim removed 0 bases at V and 0 bases at J, leaving 10 bases unmatched. As DNA, the CDR3 is TGCAGTGCTAGAGATCTCAGAATAGCGGGATTCTCCTACAATGAGCAGTTCTTC. It specifies CSARDLRIAGFSYNEQFF.

This clonotype has at least ten counts. The chain combines TRBV24-1 with TRBJ1-1; D gene unclear. CDR3 size: 13 residues. Germline values: CDR1 KGHDR, CDR2 SFDVKD. V was cut by 8 bases and J by 2 bases, with 11 bases left in between. The CDR3 sequence: CATKGPTNTEAFF. The CDR3 DNA is TGTGCCACCAAAGGGCCCACAAACACTGAAGCTTTCTTT.

At least ten counts were recorded for this clonotype. The rearrangement joins TRBV20-1 to TRBJ1-3, with 7 nucleotides matching TRBD1. The CDR3 length is 16 residues. Trimming cost V 2 bases and J 3 bases; bases outside gene matches: 10. CDR1 and CDR2 (germline): DFQATT, SNEGSKA (reference sequence). CDR3 coding DNA: TGCAGTGCTAGACACACTACCGGGACAGTTGGAAACACCATATATTTT. This translates into CSARHTTGTVGNTIYF.

This clonotype has a count of ten or more. The rearrangement links TRBV25-1 to TRBJ2-7, with D possibly TRBD1 on 5 matching bases. The germline V gene has CDR1 MGHDK and CDR2 SYGVNS. The CDR3 consists of 14 residues. Deletions cut 5 bases from V and 5 bases from J, with 16 bases between. The CDR3 bases are TGTGCCAGCAGTCCGCGGATCAGGGAAAACGAGCAGTACTTC. It encodes CASSPRIRENEQYF.

This clonotype has at least ten counts. The J gene is TRBJ2-3, the V gene TRBV20-1; tentatively, D is TRBD2 (7 bases). The V and J ends lost 6 bases and 3 bases respectively, with 16 bases between them. The CDR3 runs to 14 residues. The germline gives CDR1 DFQATT, CDR2 SNEGSKA (reference sequence). Here the CDR3 DNA reads TGCAGTGCCCCAGAGGGGGGGTTTACAGATACGCAGTATTTT. Translating gives CSAPEGGFTDTQYF.

The chain carries TRBV7-8 and TRBJ1-1, with D tentatively TRBD1 (6 bases). The CDR3 spans 15 residues. V shed 4 bases and J shed 5 bases, with 17 bases lying between them. Germline V lookup: CDR1 SGHVS, CDR2 FQNEAQ. CDR3 loop: CASSSTSGGPTEAFF. The CDR3 bases are TGTGCCAGCAGCTCCACCTCGGGGGGGCCAACTGAAGCTTTCTTT.

This clonotype appeared many times. This sequence joins TRBV20-1 and TRBJ2-7; possibly TRBD2 for D (5 bases). This CDR3 has 13 residues. Trimming pared 5 bases from V and 2 bases from J, leaving 13 bases between. The germline V gene has CDR1 DFQATT and CDR2 SNEGSKA (reference sequence). The CDR3: CSAPDGLTYEQYF. As DNA, the CDR3 is TGCAGTGCTCCGGACGGACTTACCTACGAGCAGTACTTC.

This clonotype has ten or more counts. CDR3 DNA sequence: TGTGCCAGCAGTGACTATAAGGGAACCGGGGAGCTGTTTTTT. This codes for CASSDYKGTGELFF. The V call is TRBV6-4, the J call TRBJ2-2; D gene unclear. CDR1 is MRHNA, CDR2 SNTAGT, per germline. The CDR3 covers 14 residues. Trimming shortened V by 1 base and J by 5 bases, and 8 bases separated the two germline ends.

The V and J genes are TRBV6-4 and TRBJ2-3; 11 nucleotides align to TRBD2. The V gene end was trimmed by 4 bases and the J gene end by 3 bases; junction bases not matched to a gene: 3. There are 15 residues in the CDR3. Germline values: CDR1 MRHNA, CDR2 SNTAGT. The CDR3, as DNA: TGTGCCAGCAGTGTTAGCGGGGGGGCGACAGATACGCAGTATTTT. Translated: CASSVSGGATDTQYF.

This clonotype was detected ten times or more. This chain links TRBV5-6 with TRBJ1-5, with TRBD1 matching over 7 bases. This CDR3 contains 15 residues. Germline V gene lookup returns CDR1 SGHDT and CDR2 YYEEEE. V shed 0 bases, J shed 3 bases, and the junction held 3 bases outside the gene matches. This CDR3 is CASSLGQGPNQPQHF. The CDR3 DNA sequence: TGTGCCAGCAGCTTGGGACAGGGACCCAATCAGCCCCAGCATTTT.

This clonotype was observed many times. This rearrangement joins TRBV20-1 to TRBJ2-5; TRBD1 agrees at 9 bases. The V gene's germline CDR1 is DFQATT and CDR2 SNEGSKA (reference sequence). CDR3 length: 13 amino acids. V lost 7 bases, J lost 5 bases, and 8 bases stayed unmatched. The CDR3 DNA reads TGCAGTGGCCGGACAGGGGCGCTGGAGACCCAGTACTTC. It encodes CSGRTGALETQYF.

This clonotype was seen many times. This chain joins TRBV5-1 and TRBJ1-2; 7 positions match TRBD1. This CDR3 has 15 amino acids. After removal of 6 bases from V and 2 bases from J, the junction contained 10 bases not matched to a gene. The germline gives CDR1 SGHRS, CDR2 YFSETQ. In DNA form, the CDR3 reads TGCGCCAGCACGACAGGGACAGTCTTCAACTATGGCTACACCTTC. Amino acids: CASTTGTVFNYGYTF.

This clonotype was detected many times. Mismatch with germline at one junction end may stem from a read error. The chain links TRBV2 to TRBJ2-3, with a possible D match to TRBD1 (6 bases). This CDR3 has 15 residues. Germline lookup yields CDR1 SNHLY and CDR2 FYNNEI. The CDR3 bases are TGTGCCGGCAGGAACAGGGCGTGGGGCACAGATACGCAGTATTTT. It translates to CAGRNRAWGTDTQYF.

There are many counts of this clonotype. J is TRBJ2-5 and V is TRBV14, with a tentative D call TRBD1 (5 bases). Germline CDR1 reads SGHDN; CDR2 reads FVKESK. V was cut by 5 bases and J by 2 bases, with 12 bases left in between. The CDR3 covers 14 residues. CDR3 sequence: CASSWGSSQETQYF. In nucleotides, the CDR3 is TGTGCCAGCAGCTGGGGCAGCTCACAAGAGACCCAGTACTTC.

This clonotype was detected ten times or more. CDR3 bases: TGTGCCAGCAGCCGGGGACAGGCTAACTATGGCTACACCTTC. This translates into CASSRGQANYGYTF. The J gene is TRBJ1-2, the V gene TRBV12-3 or TRBV12-4, with 8 bases matching TRBD1. V lost 6 bases to trimming and J lost 0 bases; unmatched junction nucleotides: 3. This CDR3 has 14 residues.

This clonotype was found many times. V gene TRBV12-3 or TRBV12-4 combines with J gene TRBJ2-7, with D unclear. V was clipped by 6 bases and J by 7 bases, with 16 bases between them. This CDR3 region has 13 residues. CDR3 protein: CASRVGPYREQYF. In nucleotides, the CDR3 is TGTGCCAGCAGGGTAGGGCCCTACCGGGAGCAGTACTTC.

This clonotype was observed at least ten times. The gene calls are TRBV29-1 and TRBJ2-7; TRBD2 agrees at 7 bases. From germline, CDR1 is SQVTM and CDR2 ANQGSEA. The length of the CDR3 is 13 residues. Trimming cost V 0 bases and J 3 bases; bases outside gene matches: 2. This CDR3 reads CSVEEPSGYEQYF. In DNA, the CDR3 is TGCAGCGTTGAAGAACCTAGCGGCTACGAGCAGTACTTC.

In this sample, this clonotype turned up many times. The chain recombines TRBV6-2 or TRBV6-3 with TRBJ2-7; 8 positions match TRBD1. The CDR3 is made up of 15 amino acids. Germline V gene lookup returns CDR1 MNHEY and CDR2 SVGEGT. V trimming: 6 bases; J trimming: 0 bases; junction bases outside the gene matches: 7. The CDR3 nucleotides read TGTGCCAGCAGACCCGAGACAGGGGCCTCCTACGAGCAGTACTTC. This sequence encodes CASRPETGASYEQYF.